The 2 T cell receptor beta chains listed next were all sequenced from one sample in a study of CD8+ T cells in alopecia areata. Treatment here: oral pan-JAK inhibitor, 5-10 mg twice daily. After isolation, RNA underwent reverse transcription to generate cDNA as the sequencing template. Measured with immunoSEQ multiplex PCR; TCRdb has only the in-frame clones, and not every one. The table has fewer than 250,000 clones, around 64% seen once; the top ten hold 1.3%. The specimen comprised CD4+ T cells sorted from blood, sampled at approximately week 49, from a patient treated with tofacitinib. The receptors originated from a human donor with alopecia areata.

This clone was seen at least ten times. The rearrangement joins TRBV5-4 to TRBJ2-3, with 9 bases aligning to TRBD2. Unmatched junction bases numbered 5, after V lost 3 bases and J lost 0 bases. The CDR3 covers 16 residues. Germline V gene data show CDR1 as SGHNT and CDR2 as YYREEE (reference sequence). CDR3 DNA: TGTGCCAGCAGCTCCCGCGGGGGGGCTAGCACAGATACGCAGTATTTT. Its translation: CASSSRGGASTDTQYF.

The chain is built from TRBV5-1 and TRBJ2-2; TRBD1 is a possible D gene (5 bases). The germline V gene has CDR1 SGHRS and CDR2 YFSETQ. V was shortened by 4 bases and J by 2 bases, with 9 bases between the two germline ends. The CDR3 length is 14 residues. The CDR3 protein is CASSTQVNTGELFF. CDR3 DNA sequence: TGCGCCAGCAGCACACAGGTTAACACCGGGGAGCTGTTTTTT.